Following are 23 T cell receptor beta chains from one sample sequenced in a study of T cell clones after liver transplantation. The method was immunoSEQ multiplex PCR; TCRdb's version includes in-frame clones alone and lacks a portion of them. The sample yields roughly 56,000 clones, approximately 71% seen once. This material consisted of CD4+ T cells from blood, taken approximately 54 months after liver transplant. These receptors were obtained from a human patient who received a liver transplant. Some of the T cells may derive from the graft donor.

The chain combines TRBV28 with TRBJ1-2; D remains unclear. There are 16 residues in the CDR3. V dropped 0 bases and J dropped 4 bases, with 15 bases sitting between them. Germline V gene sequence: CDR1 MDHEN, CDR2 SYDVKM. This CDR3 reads CASSLWVPSAGYGYTF. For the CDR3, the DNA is TGTGCCAGCAGTTTATGGGTTCCCTCAGCAGGCTATGGCTACACCTTC.

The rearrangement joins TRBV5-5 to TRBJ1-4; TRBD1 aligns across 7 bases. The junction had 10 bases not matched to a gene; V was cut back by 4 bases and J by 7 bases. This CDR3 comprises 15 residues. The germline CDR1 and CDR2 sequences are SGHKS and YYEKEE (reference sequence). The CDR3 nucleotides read TGTGCCAGCAGCCCGGGTGTAGGGGGCGGTGAAAAACTGTTTTTT. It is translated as CASSPGVGGGEKLFF.

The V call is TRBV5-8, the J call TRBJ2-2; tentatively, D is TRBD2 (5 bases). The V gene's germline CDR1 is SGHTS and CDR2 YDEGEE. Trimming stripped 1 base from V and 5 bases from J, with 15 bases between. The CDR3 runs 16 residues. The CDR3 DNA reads TGTGCCAGCAGCTTGTTAGGGAGAGAACTTACCGGGGAGCTGTTTTTT. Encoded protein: CASSLLGRELTGELFF.

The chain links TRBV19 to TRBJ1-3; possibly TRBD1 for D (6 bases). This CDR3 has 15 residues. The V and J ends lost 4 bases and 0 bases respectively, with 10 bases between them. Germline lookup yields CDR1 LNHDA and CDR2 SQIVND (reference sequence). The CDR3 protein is CASSNQGGSGNTIYF. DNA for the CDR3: TGTGCCAGTAGTAACCAAGGGGGCTCTGGAAACACCATATATTTT.

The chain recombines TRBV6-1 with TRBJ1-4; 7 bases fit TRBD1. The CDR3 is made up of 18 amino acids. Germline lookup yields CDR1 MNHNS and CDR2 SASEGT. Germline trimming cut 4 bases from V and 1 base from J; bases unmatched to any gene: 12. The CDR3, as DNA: TGTGCCAGCAGTGGAACCGGGACAGCACCTATAACTAATGAAAAACTGTTTTTT. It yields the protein CASSGTGTAPITNEKLFF.

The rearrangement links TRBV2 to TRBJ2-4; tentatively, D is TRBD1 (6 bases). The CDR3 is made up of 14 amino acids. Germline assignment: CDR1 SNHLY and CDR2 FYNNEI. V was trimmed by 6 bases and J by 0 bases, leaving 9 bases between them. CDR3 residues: CASRDSSAKNIQYF. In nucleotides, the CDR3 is TGTGCCAGCAGGGACAGCTCAGCCAAAAACATTCAGTACTTC.

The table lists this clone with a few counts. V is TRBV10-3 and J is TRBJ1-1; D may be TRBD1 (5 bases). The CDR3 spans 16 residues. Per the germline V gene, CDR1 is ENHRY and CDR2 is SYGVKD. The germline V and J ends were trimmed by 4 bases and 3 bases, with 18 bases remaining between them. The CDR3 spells CAISGGPRGMDTEAFF. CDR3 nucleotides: TGTGCCATCAGTGGCGGGCCTCGGGGGATGGACACTGAAGCTTTCTTT.

In DNA form, the CDR3 reads TGTGCCAGCAGTTTACTCGGAGAGGTTTTGACAGATACGCAGTATTTT. Translated: CASSLLGEVLTDTQYF. This sequence joins TRBV27 and TRBJ2-3; D gene unclear. The V and J ends lost 2 bases and 3 bases respectively, with 15 bases between them. The germline V gene encodes CDR1 MNHEY and CDR2 SMNVEV (reference sequence). The CDR3 sequence is 16 residues long.

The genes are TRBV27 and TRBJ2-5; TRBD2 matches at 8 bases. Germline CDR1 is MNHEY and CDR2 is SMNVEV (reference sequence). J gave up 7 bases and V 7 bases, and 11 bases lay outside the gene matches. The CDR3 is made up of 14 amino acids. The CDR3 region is CASTSGGRLSTQYF. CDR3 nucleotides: TGTGCCAGCACCTCGGGGGGGCGCCTCTCGACCCAGTACTTC.

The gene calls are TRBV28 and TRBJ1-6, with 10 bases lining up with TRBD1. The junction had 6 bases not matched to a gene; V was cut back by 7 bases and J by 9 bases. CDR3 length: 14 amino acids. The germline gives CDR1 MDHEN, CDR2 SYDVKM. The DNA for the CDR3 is TGTGCCAGCACCTTGGGGGACAGGGGTTCACCCCTCCACTTT. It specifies CASTLGDRGSPLHF. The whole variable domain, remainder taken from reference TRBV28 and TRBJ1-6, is DVKVTQSSRYLVKRTGEKVFLECVQDMDHENMFWYRQDPGLGLRLIYFSYDVKMKEKGDIPEGYSVSREKKERFSLILESASTNQTSMYLCASTLGDRGSPLHFGNGTRLTVT.

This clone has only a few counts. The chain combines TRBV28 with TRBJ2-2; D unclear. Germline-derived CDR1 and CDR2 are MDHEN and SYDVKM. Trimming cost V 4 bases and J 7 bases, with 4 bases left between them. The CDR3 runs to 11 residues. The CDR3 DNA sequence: TGTGCCAGCAGTTACGGCGGGGAGCTGTTTTTT. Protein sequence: CASSYGGELFF.

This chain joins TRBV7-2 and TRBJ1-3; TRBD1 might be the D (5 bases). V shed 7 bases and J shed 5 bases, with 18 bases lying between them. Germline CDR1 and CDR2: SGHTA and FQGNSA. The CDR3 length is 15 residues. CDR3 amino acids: CASTPTGTRRNTIYF. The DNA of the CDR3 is TGTGCCAGCACCCCCACCGGGACTCGGAGAAACACCATATATTTT.

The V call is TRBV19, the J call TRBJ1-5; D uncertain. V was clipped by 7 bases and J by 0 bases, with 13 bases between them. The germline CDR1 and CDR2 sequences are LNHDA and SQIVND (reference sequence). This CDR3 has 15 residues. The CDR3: CASTGRDYSNQPQHF. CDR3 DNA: TGTGCCAGTACTGGCAGAGATTATAGCAATCAGCCCCAGCATTTT.

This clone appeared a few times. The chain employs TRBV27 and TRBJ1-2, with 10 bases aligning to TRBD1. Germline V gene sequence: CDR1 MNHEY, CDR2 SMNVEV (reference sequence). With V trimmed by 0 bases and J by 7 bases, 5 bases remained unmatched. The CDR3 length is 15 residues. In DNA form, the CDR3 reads TGTGCCAGCAGTTTATCCGGGACAGGGGCAGGTGGCTACACCTTC. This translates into CASSLSGTGAGGYTF.

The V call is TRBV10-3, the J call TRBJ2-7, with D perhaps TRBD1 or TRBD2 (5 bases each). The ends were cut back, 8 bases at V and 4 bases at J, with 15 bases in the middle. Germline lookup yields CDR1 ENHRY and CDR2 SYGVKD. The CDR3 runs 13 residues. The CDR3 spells CAIPRGGSYEQYF. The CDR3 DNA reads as TGTGCCATCCCGAGGGGCGGGTCTTACGAGCAGTACTTC.

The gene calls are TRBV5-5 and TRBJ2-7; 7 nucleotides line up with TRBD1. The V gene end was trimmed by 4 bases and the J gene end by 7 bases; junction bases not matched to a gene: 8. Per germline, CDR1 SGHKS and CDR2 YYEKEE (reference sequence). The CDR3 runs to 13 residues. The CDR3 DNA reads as TGTGCCAGCAGCGCAAGGGGGCGCGAGGAGCAGTACTTC. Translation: CASSARGREEQYF.

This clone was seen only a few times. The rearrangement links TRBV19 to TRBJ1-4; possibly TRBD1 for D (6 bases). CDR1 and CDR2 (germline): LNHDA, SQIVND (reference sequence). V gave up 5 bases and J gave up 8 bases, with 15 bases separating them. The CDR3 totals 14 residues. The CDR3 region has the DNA TGTGCCAGTAGTCTTAGGGGGGATGGCGAAAAACTGTTTTTT. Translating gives CASSLRGDGEKLFF.

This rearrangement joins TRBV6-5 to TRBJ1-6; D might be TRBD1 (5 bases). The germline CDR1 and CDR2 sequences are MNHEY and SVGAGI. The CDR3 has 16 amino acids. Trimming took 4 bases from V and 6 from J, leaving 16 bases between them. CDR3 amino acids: CASSSTSTVLNSPLHF. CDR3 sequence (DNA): TGTGCCAGCAGTTCCACATCGACAGTGCTTAATTCACCCCTCCACTTT.

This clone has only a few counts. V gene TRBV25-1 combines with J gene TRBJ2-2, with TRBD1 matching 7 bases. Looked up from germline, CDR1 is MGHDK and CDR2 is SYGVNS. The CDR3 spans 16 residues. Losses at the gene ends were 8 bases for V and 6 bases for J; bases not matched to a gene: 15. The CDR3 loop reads CASAPRAGGYSGELFF. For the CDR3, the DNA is TGTGCCAGCGCACCCCGGGCAGGGGGATATTCCGGGGAGCTGTTTTTT.

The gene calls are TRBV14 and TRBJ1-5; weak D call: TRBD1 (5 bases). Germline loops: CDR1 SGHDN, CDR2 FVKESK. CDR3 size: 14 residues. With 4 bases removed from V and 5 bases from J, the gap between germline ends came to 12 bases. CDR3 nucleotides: TGTGCCAGCAGCCCCAAGACAGTCCATCAGCCCCAGCATTTT. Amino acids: CASSPKTVHQPQHF.

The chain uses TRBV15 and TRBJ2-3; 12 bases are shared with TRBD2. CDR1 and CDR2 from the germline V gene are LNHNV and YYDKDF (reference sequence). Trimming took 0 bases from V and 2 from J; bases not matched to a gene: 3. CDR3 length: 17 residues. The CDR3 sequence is CATSRETSGGITDTQYF. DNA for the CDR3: TGTGCCACCAGCAGAGAGACTAGCGGGGGTATCACAGATACGCAGTATTTT.

CDR3 residues: CAWNGRLRNRVQPQHF. Here the CDR3 DNA reads TGTGCCTGGAACGGACGGCTGCGCAATCGCGTTCAGCCCCAGCATTTT. This chain connects TRBV30 to TRBJ1-5; D uncertain. This CDR3 is 16 amino acids long. Trimming shortened V by 4 bases and J by 6 bases, and 22 bases separated the two germline ends. The germline V gene encodes CDR1 GTSNPN and CDR2 SVGIG (reference sequence). The variable domain in full, completed from reference TRBV30 and TRBJ1-5, reads SQTIHQWPATLVQPVGSPLSLECTVEGTSNPNLYWYRQAAGRGLQLLFYSVGIGQISSEVPQNLSASRPQDRQFILSSKKLLLSDSGFYLCAWNGRLRNRVQPQHFGDGTRLSIL.

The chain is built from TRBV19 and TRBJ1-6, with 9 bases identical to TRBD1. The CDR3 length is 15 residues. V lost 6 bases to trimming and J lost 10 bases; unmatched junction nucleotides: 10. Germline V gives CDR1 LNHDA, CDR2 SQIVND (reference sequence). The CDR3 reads CASSTTGGRGSPLHF. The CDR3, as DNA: TGTGCCAGTAGCACGACAGGGGGGCGAGGGTCACCCCTCCACTTT.